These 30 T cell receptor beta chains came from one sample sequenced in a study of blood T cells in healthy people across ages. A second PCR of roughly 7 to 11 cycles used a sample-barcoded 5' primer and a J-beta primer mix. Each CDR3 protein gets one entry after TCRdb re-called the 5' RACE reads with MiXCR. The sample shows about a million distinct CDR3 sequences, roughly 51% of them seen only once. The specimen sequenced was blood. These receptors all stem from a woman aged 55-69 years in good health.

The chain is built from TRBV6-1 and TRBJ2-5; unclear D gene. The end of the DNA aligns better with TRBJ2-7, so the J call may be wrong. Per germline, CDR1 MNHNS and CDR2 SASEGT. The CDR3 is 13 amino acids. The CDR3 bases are TGTGCCAGCAGTGATAGGTGGGTTGGCGAGCAGTACTTC. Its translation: CASSDRWVGEQYF.

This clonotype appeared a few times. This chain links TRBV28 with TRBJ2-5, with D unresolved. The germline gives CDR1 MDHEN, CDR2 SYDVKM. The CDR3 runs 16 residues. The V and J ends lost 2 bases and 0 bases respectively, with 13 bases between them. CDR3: CASSLPRAVNQETQYF. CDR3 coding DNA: TGTGCCAGCAGTTTACCCCGGGCGGTAAACCAAGAGACCCAGTACTTC.

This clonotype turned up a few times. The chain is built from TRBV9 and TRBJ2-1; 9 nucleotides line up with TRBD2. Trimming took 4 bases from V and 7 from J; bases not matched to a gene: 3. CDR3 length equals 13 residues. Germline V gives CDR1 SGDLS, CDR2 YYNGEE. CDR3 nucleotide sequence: TGTGCCAGCAGCCCAGCGGGAGGTAATGAGCAGTTCTTC. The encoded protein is CASSPAGGNEQFF.

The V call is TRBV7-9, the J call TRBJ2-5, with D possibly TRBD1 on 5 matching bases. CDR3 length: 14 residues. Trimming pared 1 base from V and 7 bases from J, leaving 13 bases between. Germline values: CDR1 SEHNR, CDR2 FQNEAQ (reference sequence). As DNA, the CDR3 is TGTGCCAGCAGCTTAGTGAATCAGGGCGGGACCCAGTACTTC. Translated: CASSLVNQGGTQYF.

The DNA for the CDR3 is TGTGCCAGCACTGGGGCGGACGAGCAGTACTTC. Encoded protein: CASTGADEQYF. The rearrangement links TRBV28 to TRBJ2-7; possible D gene TRBD1, 5 bases. Germline CDR1 is MDHEN and CDR2 is SYDVKM. This CDR3 spans 11 amino acids. Trimming left V 7 bases short and J 5 bases short, with 9 bases between.

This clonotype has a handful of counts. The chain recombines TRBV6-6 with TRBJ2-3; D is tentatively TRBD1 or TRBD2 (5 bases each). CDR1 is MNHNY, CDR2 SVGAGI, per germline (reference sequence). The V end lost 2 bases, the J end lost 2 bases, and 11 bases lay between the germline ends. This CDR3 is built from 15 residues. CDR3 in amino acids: CASSYGDHHTDTQYF. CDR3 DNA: TGTGCCAGCAGTTACGGGGACCACCACACAGATACGCAGTATTTT.

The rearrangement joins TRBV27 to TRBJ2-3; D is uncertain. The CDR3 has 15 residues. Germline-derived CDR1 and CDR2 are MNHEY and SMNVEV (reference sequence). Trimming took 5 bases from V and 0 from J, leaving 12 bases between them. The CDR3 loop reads CASSRAATSTDTQYF. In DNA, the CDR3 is TGTGCCAGCAGTCGCGCAGCCACTAGCACAGATACGCAGTATTTT.

CDR3 protein: CASSKGTGGAYEQYF. The CDR3 coding sequence is TGTGCCAGCAGCAAGGGGACAGGGGGAGCCTACGAGCAGTACTTC. The rearrangement uses TRBV5-6 and TRBJ2-7, with 11 bases fitting TRBD1. The germline gives CDR1 SGHDT, CDR2 YYEEEE. Trimming removed 4 bases from V and 2 bases from J; junction bases left unmatched: 5. This CDR3 has 15 residues.

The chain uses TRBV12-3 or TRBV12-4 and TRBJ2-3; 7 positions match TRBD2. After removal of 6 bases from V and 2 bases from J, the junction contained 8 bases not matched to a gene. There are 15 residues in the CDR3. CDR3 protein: CASSTTLANTDTQYF. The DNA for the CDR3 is TGTGCCAGCAGCACTACACTAGCGAACACAGATACGCAGTATTTT.

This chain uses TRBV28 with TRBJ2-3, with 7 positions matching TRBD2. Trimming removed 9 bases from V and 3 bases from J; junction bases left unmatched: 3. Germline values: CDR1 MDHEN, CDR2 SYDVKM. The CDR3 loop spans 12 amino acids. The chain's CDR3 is CASASGTDTQYF. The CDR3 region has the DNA TGTGCCAGTGCTAGCGGAACAGATACGCAGTATTTT.

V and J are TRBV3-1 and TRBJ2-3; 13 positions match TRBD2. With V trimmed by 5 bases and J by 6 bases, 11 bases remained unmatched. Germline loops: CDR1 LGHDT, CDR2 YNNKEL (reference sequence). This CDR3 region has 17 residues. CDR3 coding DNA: TGTGCCAGCAGCACCCGGACTAGCGGGAGTTTGACTGATACGCAGTATTTT. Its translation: CASSTRTSGSLTDTQYF.

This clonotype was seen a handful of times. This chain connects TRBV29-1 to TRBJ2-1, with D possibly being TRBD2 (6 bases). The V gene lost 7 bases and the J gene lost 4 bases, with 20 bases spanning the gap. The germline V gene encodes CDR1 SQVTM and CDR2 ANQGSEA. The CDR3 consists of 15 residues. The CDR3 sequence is CSGRGGRVGYNEQFF. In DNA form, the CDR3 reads TGCAGCGGTCGCGGAGGGCGCGTCGGGTACAATGAGCAGTTCTTC.

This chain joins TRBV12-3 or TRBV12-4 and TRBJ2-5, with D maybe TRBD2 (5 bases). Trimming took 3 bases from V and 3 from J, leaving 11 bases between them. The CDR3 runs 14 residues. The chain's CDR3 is CASSFSGSEETQYF. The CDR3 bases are TGTGCCAGCAGTTTTTCGGGGAGCGAAGAGACCCAGTACTTC.

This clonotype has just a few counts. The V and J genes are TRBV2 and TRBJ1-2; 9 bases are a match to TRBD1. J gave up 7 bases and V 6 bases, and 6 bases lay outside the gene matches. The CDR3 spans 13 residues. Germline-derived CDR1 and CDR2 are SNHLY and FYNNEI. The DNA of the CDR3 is TGTGCCAGCAGGGGACAGGGTGAAGGTGGCTACACCTTC. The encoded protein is CASRGQGEGGYTF. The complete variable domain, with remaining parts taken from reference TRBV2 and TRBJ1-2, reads EPEVTQTPSHQVTQMGQEVILRCVPISNHLYFYWYRQILGQKVEFLVSFYNNEISEKSEIFDDQFSVERPDGSNFTLKIRSTKLEDSAMYFCASRGQGEGGYTFGSGTRLTVV.

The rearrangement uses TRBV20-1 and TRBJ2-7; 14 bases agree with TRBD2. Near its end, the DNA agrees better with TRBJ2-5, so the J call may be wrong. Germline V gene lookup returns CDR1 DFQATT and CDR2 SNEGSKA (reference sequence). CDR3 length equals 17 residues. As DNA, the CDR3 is TGCAGTGTTCCGCCCGGGACTAGCGGGAGAAAAGGGGAGACCCAGTACTTC. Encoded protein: CSVPPGTSGRKGETQYF.

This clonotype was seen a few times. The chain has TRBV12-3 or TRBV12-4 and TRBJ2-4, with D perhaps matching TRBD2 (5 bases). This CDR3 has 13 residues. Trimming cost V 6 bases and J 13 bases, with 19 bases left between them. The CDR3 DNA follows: TGTGCCAGCAGCCCCTATTTCCCCTGGGAGCAGTACTTC. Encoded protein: CASSPYFPWEQYF.

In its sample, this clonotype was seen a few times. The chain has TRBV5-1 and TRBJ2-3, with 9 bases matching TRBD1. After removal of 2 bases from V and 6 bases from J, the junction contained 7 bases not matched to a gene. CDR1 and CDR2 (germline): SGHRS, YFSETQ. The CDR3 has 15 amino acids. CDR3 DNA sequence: TGCGCCAGCAGCTTAGAGGACAGGGGTATGGATACGCAGTATTTT. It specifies CASSLEDRGMDTQYF.

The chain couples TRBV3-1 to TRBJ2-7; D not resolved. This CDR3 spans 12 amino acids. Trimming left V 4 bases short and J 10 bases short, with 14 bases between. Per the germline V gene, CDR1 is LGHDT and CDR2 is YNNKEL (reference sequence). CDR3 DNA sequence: TGTGCCAGCAGCCTACCTCGAGGCCTCCAGTACTTC. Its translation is CASSLPRGLQYF.

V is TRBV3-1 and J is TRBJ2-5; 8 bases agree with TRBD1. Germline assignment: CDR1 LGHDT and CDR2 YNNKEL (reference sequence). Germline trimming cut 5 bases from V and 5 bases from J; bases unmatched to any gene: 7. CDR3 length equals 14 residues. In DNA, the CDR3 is TGTGCCAGCAGCAGCAGGGGGCAGGGTGAGACCCAGTACTTC. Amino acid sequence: CASSSRGQGETQYF.

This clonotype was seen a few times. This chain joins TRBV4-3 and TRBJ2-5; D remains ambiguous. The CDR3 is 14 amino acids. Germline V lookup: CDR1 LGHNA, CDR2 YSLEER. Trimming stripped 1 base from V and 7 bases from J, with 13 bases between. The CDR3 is CASSQARHSRTQYF. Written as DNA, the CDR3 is TGCGCCAGCAGCCAAGCGCGCCATTCGAGGACCCAGTACTTC.

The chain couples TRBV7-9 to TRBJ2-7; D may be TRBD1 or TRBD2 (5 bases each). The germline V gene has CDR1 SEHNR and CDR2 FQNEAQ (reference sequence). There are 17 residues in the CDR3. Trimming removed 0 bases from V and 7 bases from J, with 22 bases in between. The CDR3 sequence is CASSLALGGAQYYEQYF. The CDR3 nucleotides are TGTGCCAGCAGCTTAGCGCTTGGGGGAGCGCAATACTATGAGCAGTACTTC.

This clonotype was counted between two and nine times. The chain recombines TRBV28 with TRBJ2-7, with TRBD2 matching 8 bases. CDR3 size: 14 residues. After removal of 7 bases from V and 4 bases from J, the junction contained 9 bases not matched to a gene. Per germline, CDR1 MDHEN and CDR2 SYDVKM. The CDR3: CASTTGLASYEQYF. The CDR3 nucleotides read TGTGCCAGCACGACCGGACTAGCTTCGTACGAGCAGTACTTC.

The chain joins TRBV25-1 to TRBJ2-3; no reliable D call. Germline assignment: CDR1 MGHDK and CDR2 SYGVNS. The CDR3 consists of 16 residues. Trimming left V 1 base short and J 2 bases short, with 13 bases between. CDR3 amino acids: CASSESLSSFTDTQYF. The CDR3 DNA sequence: TGTGCCAGCAGTGAATCACTAAGTTCTTTCACAGATACGCAGTATTTT.

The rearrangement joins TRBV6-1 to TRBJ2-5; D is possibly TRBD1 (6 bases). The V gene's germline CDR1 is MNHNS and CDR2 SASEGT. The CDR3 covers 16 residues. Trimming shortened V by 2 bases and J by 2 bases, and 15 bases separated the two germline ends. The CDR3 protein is CASSEFEWGRQETQYF. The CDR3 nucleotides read TGTGCCAGCAGTGAATTCGAGTGGGGGCGACAAGAGACCCAGTACTTC.

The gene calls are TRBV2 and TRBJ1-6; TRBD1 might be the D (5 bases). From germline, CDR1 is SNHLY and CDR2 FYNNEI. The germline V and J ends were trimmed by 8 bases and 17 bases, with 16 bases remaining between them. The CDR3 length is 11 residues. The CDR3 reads CASELGVMVHF. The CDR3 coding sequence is TGTGCCAGCGAGTTGGGGGTTATGGTCCACTTT.

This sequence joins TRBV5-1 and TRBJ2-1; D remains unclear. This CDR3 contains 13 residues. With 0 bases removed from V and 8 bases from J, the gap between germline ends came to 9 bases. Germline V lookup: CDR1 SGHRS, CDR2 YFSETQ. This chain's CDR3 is CASSLAIRDEQFF. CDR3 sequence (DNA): TGCGCCAGCAGCTTGGCCATAAGGGATGAGCAGTTCTTC.

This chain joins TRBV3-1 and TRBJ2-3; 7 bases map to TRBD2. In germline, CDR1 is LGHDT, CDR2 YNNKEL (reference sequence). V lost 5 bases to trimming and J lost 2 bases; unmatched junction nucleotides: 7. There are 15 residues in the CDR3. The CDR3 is CASSYGGLHTDTQYF. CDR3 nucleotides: TGTGCCAGCAGCTACGGGGGACTACACACAGATACGCAGTATTTT.

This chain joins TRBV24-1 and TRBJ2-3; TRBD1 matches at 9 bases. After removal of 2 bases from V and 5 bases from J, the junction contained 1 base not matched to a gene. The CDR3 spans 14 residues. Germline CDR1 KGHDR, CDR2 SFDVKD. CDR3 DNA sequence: TGTGCCACCAGTGATTGGACAGGGGAAGATACGCAGTATTTT. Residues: CATSDWTGEDTQYF.

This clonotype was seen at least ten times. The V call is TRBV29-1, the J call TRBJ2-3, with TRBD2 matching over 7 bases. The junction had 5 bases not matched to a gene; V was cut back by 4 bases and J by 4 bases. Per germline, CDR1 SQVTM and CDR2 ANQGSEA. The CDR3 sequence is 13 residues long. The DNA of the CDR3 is TGCAGCGTTGCGAGCGGGAAGGCAGATACGCAGTATTTT. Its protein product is CSVASGKADTQYF.

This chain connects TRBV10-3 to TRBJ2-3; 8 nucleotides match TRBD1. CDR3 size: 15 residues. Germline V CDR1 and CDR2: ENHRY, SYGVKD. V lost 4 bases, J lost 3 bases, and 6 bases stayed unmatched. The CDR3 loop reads CAISGQGADTDTQYF. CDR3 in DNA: TGTGCCATCAGTGGGCAGGGGGCTGATACAGATACGCAGTATTTT.